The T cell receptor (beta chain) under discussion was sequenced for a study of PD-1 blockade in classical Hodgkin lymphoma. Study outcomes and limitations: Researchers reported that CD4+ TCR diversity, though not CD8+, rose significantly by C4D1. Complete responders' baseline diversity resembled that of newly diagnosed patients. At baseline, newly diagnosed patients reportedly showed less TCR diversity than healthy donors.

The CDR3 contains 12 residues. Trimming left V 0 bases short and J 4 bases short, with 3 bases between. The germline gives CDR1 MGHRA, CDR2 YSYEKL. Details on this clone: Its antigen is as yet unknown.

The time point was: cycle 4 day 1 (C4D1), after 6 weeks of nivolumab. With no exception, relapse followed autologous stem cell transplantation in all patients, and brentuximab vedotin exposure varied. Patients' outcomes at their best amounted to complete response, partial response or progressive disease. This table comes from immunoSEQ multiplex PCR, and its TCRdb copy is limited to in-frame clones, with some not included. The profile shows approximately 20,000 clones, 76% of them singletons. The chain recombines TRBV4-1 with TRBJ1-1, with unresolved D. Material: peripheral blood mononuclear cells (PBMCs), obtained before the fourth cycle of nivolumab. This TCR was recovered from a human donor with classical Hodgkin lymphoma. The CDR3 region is CASSQDFTEAFF. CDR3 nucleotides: TGCGCCAGCAGCCAAGACTTCACTGAAGCTTTCTTT.